Given below is one TCR beta chain in context. Its antigen is undetermined. Unique molecular identifiers were present in the TCR beta cDNA libraries. Each sample of about 0.95 to 11 million input T cells yielded roughly 500,000 cDNA molecules, so each molecule approximated one T cell. TCRdb independently ran MiXCR on the PCR reads; one entry per CDR3 protein. The table shows hundreds of thousands of distinct CDR3 sequences, with around 53% occurring only once. This sample is drawn from a study of post-analysis software for immune sequencing data. Turning to the study itself: Disease courses included relapsing-remitting, secondary progressive and progressive-relapsing multiple sclerosis.

Findings of the study overall: Controls showed significantly higher normalized Chao1 diversity than did multiple sclerosis patients. TRBV5-6, TRBV5-1 and TRBV20-1 were among roughly 5 TRBV segments more frequent in patients than controls.

Germline loops: CDR1 LGHDT, CDR2 YNNKEL (reference sequence). The CDR3 consists of 13 residues. Trimming removed 0 bases at V and 5 bases at J, with 8 bases between. The material sequenced was blood. The receptor was derived from a girl aged 5 to 17 with multiple sclerosis. This chain uses TRBV3-1 with TRBJ2-7, with a weak D call TRBD2 (6 bases). The DNA for the CDR3 is TGTGCCAGCAGCCAAGATGCGGGGCACGAGCAGTACTTC. Encoded protein: CASSQDAGHEQYF.